This entry lists 20 T cell receptor beta chains sequenced from one sample in a study of blood T cell repertoires in COVID-19 (dated by TCRdb to 2018 to 2020). The method behind the library was the immunoSEQ multiplex PCR assay. TCRdb retrieved this table from immuneACCESS and kept in-frame rearrangements only. Not all clones are present; in checked studies, unresolved V genes account for under half, and no reason is known for the remainder. Across this sample there are about 330,000 clones, with about 83% seen only once. Under 2% of the sample comes from the top ten. What was sequenced was peripheral blood. The receptors here all came from a woman between 50 and 59 years old with acute or convalescent COVID-19.

A note on this clone: Different DNA sequences within this sample yield the same CDR3. The rearrangement links TRBV20-1 to TRBJ1-1; no definite D call. V gave up 1 base and J gave up 5 bases, with 5 bases separating them. This CDR3 comprises 11 residues. Germline CDR1 and CDR2: DFQATT and SNEGSKA (reference sequence). CDR3 in amino acids: CSARVRTEAFF. The CDR3 bases are TGCAGTGCTAGAGTCAGAACTGAAGCTTTCTTT.

The rearrangement uses TRBV2 and TRBJ2-3; 7 nucleotides match TRBD2. The germline CDR1 and CDR2 sequences are SNHLY and FYNNEI. J gave up 2 bases and V 3 bases, and 2 bases lay outside the gene matches. The CDR3 contains 14 residues. As DNA, the CDR3 is TGTGCCAGCAGTGAGCTAGCGGCCACAGATACGCAGTATTTT. Its translation: CASSELAATDTQYF.

This clone has only one observation. J is TRBJ2-5 and V is TRBV4-1; tentative D call: TRBD1 (5 bases). Germline assignment: CDR1 MGHRA and CDR2 YSYEKL. The CDR3 is 15 amino acids. V lost 0 bases and J 2 bases, leaving 10 bases between the germline ends. This CDR3 reads CASSQDNNRQETQYF. As DNA, the CDR3 is TGCGCCAGCAGCCAAGATAATAACAGGCAAGAGACCCAGTACTTC.

This clone has just one count. This chain links TRBV9 with TRBJ1-1, with a possible D match to TRBD1 (5 bases). The V gene lost 4 bases and the J gene lost 1 base, with 14 bases spanning the gap. Germline assignment: CDR1 SGDLS and CDR2 YYNGEE. The CDR3 is 15 residues long. CDR3 nucleotides: TGTGCCAGCAGCCCATACTCACAGGAGAACACTGAAGCTTTCTTT. This encodes CASSPYSQENTEAFF.

As regards this clone: The sample carries other DNA sequences with the same CDR3. The chain carries TRBV7-3 and TRBJ2-5, with D unresolved. V dropped 5 bases and J dropped 4 bases, with 8 bases sitting between them. Germline loops: CDR1 SGHTA, CDR2 FQGTGA. This CDR3 region has 12 residues. The CDR3 DNA reads TGTGCCAGCAGCCGCCCAGGAGAGACCCAGTACTTC. The encoded protein is CASSRPGETQYF.

The V call is TRBV18, the J call TRBJ1-6; maybe TRBD1 (5 bases). CDR1 is KGHSH and CDR2 is LQKENI in the germline V gene. The CDR3 is 16 residues long. The V gene lost 3 bases and the J gene lost 8 bases, with 17 bases spanning the gap. In nucleotides, the CDR3 is TGTGCCAGCTCACCCCGCCTTTCTCAGGGTCATTCACCCCTCCACTTT. This gives the protein CASSPRLSQGHSPLHF.

This clone was recorded a few times. The chain has TRBV6-2 or TRBV6-3 and TRBJ1-1; no definite D call. Trimming removed 2 bases from V and 0 bases from J, with 19 bases in between. Per the germline V gene, CDR1 is MNHEY and CDR2 is SVGEGT. The length of the CDR3 is 18 residues. The CDR3 here is CASSYDFTGTYLNTEAFF. DNA of the CDR3: TGTGCCAGCAGTTACGACTTTACCGGAACTTACTTGAACACTGAAGCTTTCTTT.

The J gene is TRBJ1-4, the V gene TRBV7-9; 9 nucleotides agree with TRBD1. Germline CDR1 SEHNR, CDR2 FQNEAQ (reference sequence). This CDR3 is 14 amino acids long. After removal of 5 bases from V and 10 bases from J, the junction contained 8 bases not matched to a gene. CDR3 nucleotide sequence: TGTGCCAGCAGCCATGACAGGGGGGAAGTAAAACTGTTTTTT. Translation: CASSHDRGEVKLFF.

CDR3 sequence: CASSVGGTVYNSPLHF. CDR3 nucleotide sequence: TGTGCCAGCAGCGTAGGAGGGACAGTTTATAATTCACCCCTCCACTTT. This chain uses TRBV11-2 with TRBJ1-6; 7 bases fit TRBD1. J gave up 4 bases and V 5 bases, and 8 bases lay outside the gene matches. CDR1 SGHAT and CDR2 FQNNGV come from the germline V gene. The CDR3 loop spans 16 amino acids. Full variable domain (outside the CDR3, taken from reference TRBV11-2 and TRBJ1-6): EAGVAQSPRYKIIEKRQSVAFWCNPISGHATLYWYQQILGQGPKLLIQFQNNGVVDDSQLPKDRFSAERLKGVDSTLKIQPAKLEDSAVYLCASSVGGTVYNSPLHFGNGTRLTVT.

The chain carries TRBV10-3 and TRBJ1-5; 7 bases are shared with TRBD1. This CDR3 is 17 amino acids long. Germline trimming cut 0 bases from V and 3 bases from J; bases unmatched to any gene: 8. CDR1 is ENHRY and CDR2 is SYGVKD in the germline V gene. The CDR3 DNA reads TGTGCCATCAGTGAGTCCCCAGGGGGACAGAACAATCAGCCCCAGCATTTT. This encodes CAISESPGGQNNQPQHF.

The gene calls are TRBV3-1 (or the pseudogene TRBV3-2) and TRBJ1-6, with TRBD1 matching 11 bases. The CDR3 runs 15 residues. CDR1 LGHDT and CDR2 YNNKEL come from the germline V gene (reference sequence). Losses at the gene ends were 3 bases for V and 10 bases for J; bases not matched to a gene: 5. For the CDR3, the DNA is TGTGCCAGCAGCCACGGACAGGGGGCAGGGTCACCCCTCCACTTT. It specifies CASSHGQGAGSPLHF.

The rearrangement joins TRBV6-5 to TRBJ1-5; D possibly corresponds to TRBD1 (5 bases). CDR3 length equals 15 residues. V was shortened by 0 bases and J by 3 bases, with 9 bases between the two germline ends. Germline CDR1 reads MNHEY; CDR2 reads SVGAGI. As DNA, the CDR3 is TGTGCCAGCAGTTACTCGGGGCCGTACAATCAGCCCCAGCATTTT. It codes for CASSYSGPYNQPQHF.

In its sample, this clone was seen a few times. CDR3 region: CASSTQLYNSPLHF. The CDR3 bases are TGTGCCAGCAGCACACAGCTCTATAATTCACCCCTCCACTTT. V and J are TRBV28 and TRBJ1-6; the D is unclear. CDR1 and CDR2 (germline): MDHEN, SYDVKM. The V gene lost 6 bases and the J gene lost 3 bases, with 9 bases spanning the gap. CDR3 length: 14 amino acids.

The chain couples TRBV19 to TRBJ2-7; D is unresolved. The CDR3 has 16 residues. Germline lookup yields CDR1 LNHDA and CDR2 SQIVND (reference sequence). Trimming shortened V by 6 bases and J by 3 bases, and 21 bases separated the two germline ends. The CDR3 protein is CASSIRPYSGLYEQYF. The DNA of the CDR3 is TGTGCCAGTAGCATTAGACCGTACAGTGGTCTCTACGAGCAGTACTTC.

The chain couples TRBV4-3 to TRBJ2-1, with 14 bases aligning to TRBD2. V lost 4 bases to trimming and J lost 0 bases; unmatched junction nucleotides: 8. The CDR3 totals 19 residues. CDR1 LGHNA and CDR2 YSLEER come from the germline V gene. Here the CDR3 reads CASSPGTSGRSGSYNEQFF. CDR3 sequence (DNA): TGCGCCAGCAGCCCCGGGACTAGCGGGAGATCGGGCTCCTACAATGAGCAGTTCTTC.

This chain connects TRBV2 to TRBJ2-5; weak D call: TRBD2 (5 bases). Germline V gene lookup returns CDR1 SNHLY and CDR2 FYNNEI. The V and J ends lost 6 bases and 5 bases respectively, with 16 bases between them. CDR3 length: 14 residues. The CDR3 loop reads CASRKRAGGETQYF. The CDR3 DNA follows: TGTGCCAGCAGAAAAAGGGCTGGCGGGGAGACCCAGTACTTC.

The chain is built from TRBV7-9 and TRBJ2-2; 7 bases agree with TRBD1. This CDR3 spans 14 amino acids. The ends lost 7 bases at V and 2 bases at J; junction bases unmatched: 4. Per germline, CDR1 SEHNR and CDR2 FQNEAQ (reference sequence). In DNA, the CDR3 is TGTGCCAGCAACAGGGGAACTAACACCGGGGAGCTGTTTTTT. Amino acid sequence: CASNRGTNTGELFF.

Here the CDR3 DNA reads TGTGCCACCAGTGAAACAGGAATGAACACTGAAGCTTTCTTT. Its translation is CATSETGMNTEAFF. J is TRBJ1-1 and V is TRBV24-1, with D maybe TRBD1 (5 bases). This CDR3 has 14 amino acids. The V end lost 4 bases, the J end lost 0 bases, and 8 bases lay between the germline ends. Per the germline V gene, CDR1 is KGHDR and CDR2 is SFDVKD.

This chain connects TRBV5-6 to TRBJ2-1; tentative D call: TRBD1 (6 bases). The CDR3 spans 13 residues. Germline assignment: CDR1 SGHDT and CDR2 YYEEEE. The ends were cut back, 2 bases at V and 7 bases at J, with 10 bases in the middle. The CDR3 region is CASSFADRNEQFF. The CDR3 nucleotides read TGTGCCAGCAGCTTTGCCGACAGGAATGAGCAGTTCTTC.

This chain joins TRBV28 and TRBJ1-4; D not certain. Trimming shortened V by 10 bases and J by 4 bases, and 16 bases separated the two germline ends. The CDR3 has 14 amino acids. Per germline, CDR1 MDHEN and CDR2 SYDVKM. The DNA for the CDR3 is TGTGCCACCTCGACCGGTCCGGGTAATGAAAAACTGTTTTTT. Translated, it gives CATSTGPGNEKLFF.